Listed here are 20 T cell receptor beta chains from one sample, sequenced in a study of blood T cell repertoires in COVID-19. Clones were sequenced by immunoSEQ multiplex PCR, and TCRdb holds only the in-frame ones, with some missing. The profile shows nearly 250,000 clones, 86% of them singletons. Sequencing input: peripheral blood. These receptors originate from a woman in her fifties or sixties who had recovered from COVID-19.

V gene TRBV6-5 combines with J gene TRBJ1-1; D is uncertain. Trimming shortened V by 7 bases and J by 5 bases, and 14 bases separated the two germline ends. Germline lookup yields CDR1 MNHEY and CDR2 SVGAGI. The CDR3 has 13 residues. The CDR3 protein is CASTLLRGTEAFF. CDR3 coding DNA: TGTGCCAGCACCTTACTTCGGGGAACTGAAGCTTTCTTT.

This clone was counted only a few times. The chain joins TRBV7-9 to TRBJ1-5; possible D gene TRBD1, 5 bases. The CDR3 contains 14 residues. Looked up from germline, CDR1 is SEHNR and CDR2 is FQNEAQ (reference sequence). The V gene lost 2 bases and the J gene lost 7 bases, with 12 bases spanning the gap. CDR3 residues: CASSLSGDGQPQHF. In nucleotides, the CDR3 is TGTGCCAGCAGCTTATCGGGGGACGGGCAGCCCCAGCATTTT.

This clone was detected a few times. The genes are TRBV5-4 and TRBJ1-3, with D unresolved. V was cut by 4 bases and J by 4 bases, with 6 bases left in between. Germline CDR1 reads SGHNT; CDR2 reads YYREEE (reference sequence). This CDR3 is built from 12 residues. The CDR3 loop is CASSRLGNTIYF. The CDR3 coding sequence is TGTGCCAGCAGCCGCCTAGGAAACACCATATATTTT.

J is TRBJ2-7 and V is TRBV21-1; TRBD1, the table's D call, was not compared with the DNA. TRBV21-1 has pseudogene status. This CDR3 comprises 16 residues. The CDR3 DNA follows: TGTGCCAGTCATACCGCTGCGGACAGGGCCACCTACGAGCAGTACTTC. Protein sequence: CASHTAADRATYEQYF.

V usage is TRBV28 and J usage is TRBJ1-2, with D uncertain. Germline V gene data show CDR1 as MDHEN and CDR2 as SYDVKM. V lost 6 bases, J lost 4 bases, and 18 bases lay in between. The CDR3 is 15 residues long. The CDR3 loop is CASSNKWREPYGYTF. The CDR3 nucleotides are TGTGCCAGCAGCAATAAGTGGAGGGAACCCTATGGCTACACCTTC.

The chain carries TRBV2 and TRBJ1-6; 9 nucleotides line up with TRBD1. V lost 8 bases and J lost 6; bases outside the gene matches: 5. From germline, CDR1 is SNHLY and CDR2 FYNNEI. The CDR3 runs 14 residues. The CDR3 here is CASGLQGANSPLHF. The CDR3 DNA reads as TGTGCCAGCGGGCTACAGGGGGCTAATTCACCCCTCCACTTT.

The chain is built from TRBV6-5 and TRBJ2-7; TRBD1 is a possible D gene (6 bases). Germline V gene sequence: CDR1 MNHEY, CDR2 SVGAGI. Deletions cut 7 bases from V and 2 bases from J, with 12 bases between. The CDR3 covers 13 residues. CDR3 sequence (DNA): TGTGCCAGCATGGGGGCAGGAGCCTACGAGCAGTACTTC. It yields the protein CASMGAGAYEQYF.

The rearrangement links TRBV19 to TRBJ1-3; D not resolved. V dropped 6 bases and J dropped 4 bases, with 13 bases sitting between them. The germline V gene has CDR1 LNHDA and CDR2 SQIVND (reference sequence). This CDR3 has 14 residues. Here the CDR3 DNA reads TGTGCCAGTAGCACTAGCTCGGAAGGAAACACCATATATTTT. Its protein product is CASSTSSEGNTIYF.

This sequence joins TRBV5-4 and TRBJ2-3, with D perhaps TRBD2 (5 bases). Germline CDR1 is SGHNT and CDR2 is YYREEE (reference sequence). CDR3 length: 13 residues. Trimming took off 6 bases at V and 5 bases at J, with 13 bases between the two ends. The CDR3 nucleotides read TGTGCCAGCACCCCCGTAACTAGAGATACGCAGTATTTT. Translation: CASTPVTRDTQYF.

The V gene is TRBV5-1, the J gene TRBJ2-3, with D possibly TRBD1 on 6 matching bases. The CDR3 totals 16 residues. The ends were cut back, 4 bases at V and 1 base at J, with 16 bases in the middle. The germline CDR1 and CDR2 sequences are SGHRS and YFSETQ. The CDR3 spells CASSKAGVPGTDTQYF. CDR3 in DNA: TGCGCCAGCAGCAAGGCAGGGGTGCCGGGCACAGATACGCAGTATTTT.

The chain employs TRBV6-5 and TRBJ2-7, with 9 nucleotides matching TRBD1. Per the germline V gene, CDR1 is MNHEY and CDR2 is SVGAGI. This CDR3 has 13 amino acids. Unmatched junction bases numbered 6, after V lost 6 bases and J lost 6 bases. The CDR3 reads CASRITGGAEQYF. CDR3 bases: TGTGCCAGCAGGATTACAGGGGGCGCCGAGCAGTACTTC.

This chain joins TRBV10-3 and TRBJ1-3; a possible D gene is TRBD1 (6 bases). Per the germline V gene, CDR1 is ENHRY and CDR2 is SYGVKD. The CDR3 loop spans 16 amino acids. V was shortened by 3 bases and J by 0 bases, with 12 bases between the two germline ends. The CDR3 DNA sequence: TGTGCCATCAGTGACCACGGACAGCCCTCTGGAAACACCATATATTTT. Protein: CAISDHGQPSGNTIYF.

CDR3 sequence reads: CASSLQGTLYNEQFF. The DNA for the CDR3 is TGTGCCAGCAGCTTACAGGGGACCCTTTACAATGAGCAGTTCTTC. The chain is built from TRBV7-3 and TRBJ2-1; possible D gene TRBD1, 6 bases. The germline V gene has CDR1 SGHTA and CDR2 FQGTGA. This CDR3 has 15 amino acids. V was shortened by 2 bases and J by 4 bases, with 12 bases between the two germline ends.

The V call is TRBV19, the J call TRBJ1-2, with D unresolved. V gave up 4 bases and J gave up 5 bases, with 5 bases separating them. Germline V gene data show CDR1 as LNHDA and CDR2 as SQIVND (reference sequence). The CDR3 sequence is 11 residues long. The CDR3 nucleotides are TGTGCCAGTAGTAGTCCGTATGGCTACACCTTC. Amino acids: CASSSPYGYTF.

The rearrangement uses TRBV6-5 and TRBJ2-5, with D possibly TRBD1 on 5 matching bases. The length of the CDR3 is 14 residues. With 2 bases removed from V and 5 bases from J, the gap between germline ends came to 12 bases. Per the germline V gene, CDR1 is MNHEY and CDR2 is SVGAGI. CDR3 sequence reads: CASSYAGWRETQYF. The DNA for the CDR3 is TGTGCCAGCAGTTACGCAGGGTGGCGGGAGACCCAGTACTTC.

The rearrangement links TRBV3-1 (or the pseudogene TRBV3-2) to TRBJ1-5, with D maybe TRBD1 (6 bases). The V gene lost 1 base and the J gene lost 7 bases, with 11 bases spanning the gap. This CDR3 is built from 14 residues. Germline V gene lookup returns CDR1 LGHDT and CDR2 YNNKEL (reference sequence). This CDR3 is CASSQGNRDQPQHF. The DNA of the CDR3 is TGTGCCAGCAGCCAAGGGAACAGGGACCAGCCCCAGCATTTT.

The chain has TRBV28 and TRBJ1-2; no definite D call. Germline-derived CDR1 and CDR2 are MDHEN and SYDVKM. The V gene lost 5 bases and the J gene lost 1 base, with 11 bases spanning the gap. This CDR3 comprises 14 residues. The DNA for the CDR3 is TGTGCCAGCAGTCAAGCGGCGGATAACTATGGCTACACCTTC. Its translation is CASSQAADNYGYTF.

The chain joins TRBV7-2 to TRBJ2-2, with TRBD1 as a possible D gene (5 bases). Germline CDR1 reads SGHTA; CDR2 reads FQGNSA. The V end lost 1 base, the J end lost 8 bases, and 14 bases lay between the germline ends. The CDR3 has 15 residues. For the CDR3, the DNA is TGTGCCAGCAGCTTAGGGGGCCAATTGACGGGGGAGCTGTTTTTT. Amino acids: CASSLGGQLTGELFF.

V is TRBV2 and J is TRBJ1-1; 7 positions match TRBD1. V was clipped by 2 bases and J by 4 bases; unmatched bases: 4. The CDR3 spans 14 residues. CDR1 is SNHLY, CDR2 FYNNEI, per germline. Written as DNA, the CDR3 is TGTGCCAGCAGTGAAAACAGGGGATCCACTGAAGCTTTCTTT. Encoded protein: CASSENRGSTEAFF.

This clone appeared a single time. In nucleotides, the CDR3 is TGTGCCAGCAGCTCGGTGGCAGCGGGGGGCGGGGAGACCCAGTACTTC. Protein product: CASSSVAAGGGETQYF. The V gene is TRBV7-2, the J gene TRBJ2-5; 9 bases are a match to TRBD2. In germline, CDR1 is SGHTA, CDR2 FQGNSA. J gave up 5 bases and V 4 bases, and 11 bases lay outside the gene matches. The CDR3 is 16 amino acids.